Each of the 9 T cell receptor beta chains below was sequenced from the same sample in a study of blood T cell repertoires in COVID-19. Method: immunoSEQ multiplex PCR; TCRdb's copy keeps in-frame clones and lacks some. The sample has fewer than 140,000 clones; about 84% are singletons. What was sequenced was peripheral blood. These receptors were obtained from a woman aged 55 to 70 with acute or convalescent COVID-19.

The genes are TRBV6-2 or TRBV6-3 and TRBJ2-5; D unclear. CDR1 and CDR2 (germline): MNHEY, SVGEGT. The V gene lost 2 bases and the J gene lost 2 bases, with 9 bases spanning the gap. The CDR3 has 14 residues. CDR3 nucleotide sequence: TGTGCCAGCAGTTACGCCTCCAGACAAGAGACCCAGTACTTC. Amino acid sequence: CASSYASRQETQYF.

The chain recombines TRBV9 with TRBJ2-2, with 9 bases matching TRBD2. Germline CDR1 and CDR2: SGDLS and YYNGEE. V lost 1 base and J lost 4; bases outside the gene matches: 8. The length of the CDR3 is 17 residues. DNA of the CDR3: TGTGCCAGCAGCGTAAATGCGGCTAGCGGGACCACCGGGGAGCTGTTTTTT. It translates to CASSVNAASGTTGELFF. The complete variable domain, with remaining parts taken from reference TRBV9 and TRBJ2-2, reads DSGVTQTPKHLITATGQRVTLRCSPRSGDLSVYWYQQSLDQGLQFLIQYYNGEERAKGNILERFSAQQFPDLHSELNLSSLELGDSALYFCASSVNAASGTTGELFFGEGSRLTVL.

The CDR3 protein is CASSRTGGGNTIYF. CDR3 sequence (DNA): TGTGCCAGCAGCCGTACGGGGGGTGGAAACACCATATATTTT. The V gene is TRBV7-9, the J gene TRBJ1-3; possibly TRBD1 for D (5 bases). The CDR3 is 14 residues long. Germline loops: CDR1 SEHNR, CDR2 FQNEAQ (reference sequence). Trimming pared 5 bases from V and 3 bases from J, leaving 11 bases between.

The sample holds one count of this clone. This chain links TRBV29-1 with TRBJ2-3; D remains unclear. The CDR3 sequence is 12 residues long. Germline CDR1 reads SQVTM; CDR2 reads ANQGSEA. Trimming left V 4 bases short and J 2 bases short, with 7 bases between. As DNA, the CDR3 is TGCAGCGTTGTAGCCCTCACAGATACGCAGTATTTT. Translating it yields CSVVALTDTQYF.

Here the CDR3 reads CASSLARGSETQYF. The DNA for the CDR3 is TGCGCCAGCAGCTTGGCCAGGGGGTCGGAGACCCAGTACTTC. The chain combines TRBV5-1 with TRBJ2-5, with TRBD1 matching 7 bases. The CDR3 length is 14 residues. With V trimmed by 0 bases and J by 5 bases, 4 bases remained unmatched. Germline V gene lookup returns CDR1 SGHRS and CDR2 YFSETQ.

CDR3 protein: CASRNKGQVYEQYF. In nucleotides, the CDR3 is TGTGCCAGCAGAAATAAGGGACAGGTCTACGAGCAGTACTTC. V usage is TRBV6-1 and J usage is TRBJ2-7, with 8 nucleotides matching TRBD1. The CDR3 consists of 14 residues. V was clipped by 6 bases and J by 3 bases; unmatched bases: 7. The germline V gene has CDR1 MNHNS and CDR2 SASEGT.

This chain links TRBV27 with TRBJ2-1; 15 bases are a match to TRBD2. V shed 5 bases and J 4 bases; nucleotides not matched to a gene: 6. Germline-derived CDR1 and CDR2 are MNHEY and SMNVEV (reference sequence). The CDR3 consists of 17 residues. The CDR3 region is CASSIGTSGRRYNEQFF. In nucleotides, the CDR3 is TGTGCCAGCAGTATCGGGACTAGCGGGAGGCGATACAATGAGCAGTTCTTC.

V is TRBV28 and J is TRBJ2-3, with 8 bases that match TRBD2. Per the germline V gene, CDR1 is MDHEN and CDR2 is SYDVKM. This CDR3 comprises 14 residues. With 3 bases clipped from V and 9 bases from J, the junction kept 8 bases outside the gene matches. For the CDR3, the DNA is TGTGCCAGCAGTTTCGGAACGGGAGGGGAAACGCAGTATTTT. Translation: CASSFGTGGETQYF.

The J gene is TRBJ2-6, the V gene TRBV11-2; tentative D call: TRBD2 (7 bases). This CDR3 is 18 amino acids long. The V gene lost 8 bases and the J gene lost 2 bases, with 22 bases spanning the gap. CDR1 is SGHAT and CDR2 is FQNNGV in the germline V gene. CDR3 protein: CASFYLGGPVTGANVLTF. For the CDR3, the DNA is TGTGCCAGCTTTTACCTCGGGGGGCCAGTCACTGGGGCCAACGTCCTGACTTTC.